What follows are 10 T cell receptor beta chains derived from one specimen sequenced in a study of cytomegalovirus exposure and HLA in healthy donors. Primers for the PCR totalled 60 Vbeta and 13 Jbeta. Method: immunoSEQ multiplex PCR; TCRdb's copy keeps in-frame clones and lacks some. The repertoire holds about 130,000 clones, with approximately 80% as singletons. The specimen was PBMCs. The source of these receptors is a woman in her forties in good health and CMV-seronegative.

This clone was picked up a small number of times. The chain combines TRBV2 with TRBJ2-3, with D tentatively TRBD2 (6 bases). Germline-derived CDR1 and CDR2 are SNHLY and FYNNEI. The CDR3 contains 15 residues. V was cut by 6 bases and J by 0 bases, with 13 bases left in between. Here the CDR3 reads CASRTTRSSTDTQYF. CDR3 coding DNA: TGTGCCAGCAGAACGACTAGGAGTAGCACAGATACGCAGTATTTT.

On this clone itself: Within the sample, other DNA sequences also encode this same CDR3. The chain is built from TRBV27 and TRBJ1-1; no definite D call. V was trimmed by 2 bases and J by 2 bases, leaving 6 bases between them. The CDR3 extends over 13 amino acids. The germline gives CDR1 MNHEY, CDR2 SMNVEV (reference sequence). The CDR3 spells CASSLGGNTEAFF. The CDR3 nucleotides read TGTGCCAGCAGTTTAGGAGGTAACACTGAAGCTTTCTTT.

The chain recombines TRBV28 with TRBJ1-6; 7 positions match TRBD1. Germline V gene sequence: CDR1 MDHEN, CDR2 SYDVKM. Trimming cost V 8 bases and J 9 bases; bases outside gene matches: 7. CDR3 length: 13 residues. Here the CDR3 reads CASSRQGVSPLHF. CDR3 sequence (DNA): TGTGCCAGCTCCCGACAGGGAGTTTCACCCCTCCACTTT.

This rearrangement joins TRBV7-9 to TRBJ2-7; possible D gene TRBD1, 5 bases. Germline CDR1 and CDR2: SEHNR and FQNEAQ (reference sequence). Trimming left V 8 bases short and J 0 bases short, with 17 bases between. The CDR3 is 15 residues long. Written as DNA, the CDR3 is TGTGCCAGCGGAAAAGGACAAGATTACTCCTACGAGCAGTACTTC. Translated, it gives CASGKGQDYSYEQYF.

A single count supports this clone. The rearrangement joins TRBV7-2 to TRBJ2-3, with D uncertain. V was clipped by 3 bases and J by 2 bases, with 3 bases between them. Germline values: CDR1 SGHTA, CDR2 FQGNSA. The CDR3 spans 12 residues. In DNA form, the CDR3 reads TGTGCCAGCAGCTTCATCACAGATACGCAGTATTTT. Its protein is CASSFITDTQYF.

The chain couples TRBV4-1 to TRBJ2-5; TRBD2 matches at 7 bases. The CDR3 length is 15 residues. The V segment lost 1 base and the J segment 6 bases; nucleotides outside the gene matches: 8. Per germline, CDR1 MGHRA and CDR2 YSYEKL. Here the CDR3 DNA reads TGCGCCAGCAGCCAAGGCGCGGGAGCTGGACAGACCCAGTACTTC. This gives the protein CASSQGAGAGQTQYF.

The chain carries TRBV27 and TRBJ2-2; D is perhaps TRBD2 (5 bases). Germline V gene data show CDR1 as MNHEY and CDR2 as SMNVEV (reference sequence). With 7 bases removed from V and 1 base from J, the gap between germline ends came to 10 bases. The CDR3 consists of 14 residues. The CDR3 loop is CASTRVLNTGELFF. CDR3 DNA: TGTGCCAGCACGCGGGTGCTGAACACCGGGGAGCTGTTTTTT.

The rearrangement joins TRBV5-1 to TRBJ2-2, with TRBD1 as a possible D gene (5 bases). Between the trimmed V and J ends, which lost 4 bases and 10 bases, there was a span of 20 bases. This CDR3 region has 15 residues. Germline CDR1 reads SGHRS; CDR2 reads YFSETQ. The CDR3 coding sequence is TGCGCCAGCAGCCCCGGACCCGAAGGGGTCGAGGAGCTGTTTTTT. Its protein is CASSPGPEGVEELFF.

There are a few counts of this clone. V usage is TRBV9 and J usage is TRBJ2-1; D unresolved. The CDR3 runs to 12 residues. V lost 7 bases to trimming and J lost 5 bases, with 10 bases between them. Germline CDR1 SGDLS, CDR2 YYNGEE. The CDR3 DNA follows: TGTGCCAGCGGAGTCAATCACAATGAGCAGTTCTTC. Amino acids: CASGVNHNEQFF.

The chain carries TRBV7-6 and TRBJ2-7, with 8 bases identical to TRBD1. Germline-derived CDR1 and CDR2 are SGHVS and FNYEAQ. V shed 4 bases, J shed 1 base, and the junction held 6 bases outside the gene matches. The CDR3 length is 15 residues. The CDR3 reads CASSSQGARSYEQYF. In nucleotides, the CDR3 is TGTGCCAGCAGCTCGCAGGGGGCGCGTTCCTACGAGCAGTACTTC. Filled out from reference TRBV7-6 and TRBJ2-7, the complete variable domain reads GAGVSQSPRYKVTKRGQDVALRCDPISGHVSLYWYRQALGQGPEFLTYFNYEAQQDKSGLPNDRFSAERPEGSISTLTIQRTEQRDSAMYRCASSSQGARSYEQYFGPGTRLTVT.